The next 19 T cell receptor beta chains were all read from a single sample in a study of T cells in Graves' hyperthyroidism and ophthalmopathy. The investigators amplified TCR beta CDR3 regions from RNA transcripts. During a first-round RT-PCR of the TCR CDR3, the HTBI primer set was used. One entry per CDR3 protein, called by TCRdb with MiXCR from the multiplex PCR reads. The table includes 600,000 to 900,000 distinct CDR3 sequences, about a sixth detected once. Sequenced material: blood. Receptors were obtained from a man between 18 and 29 years old with Graves' hyperthyroidism.

This clonotype was recorded at least ten times. The chain links TRBV29-1 to TRBJ2-7; no reliable D call. The CDR3 is made up of 13 amino acids. Trimming removed 7 bases at V and 7 bases at J, with 20 bases between. Germline CDR1 and CDR2: SQVTM and ANQGSEA. The CDR3 sequence is CSAWVAGYEEQYF. Written as DNA, the CDR3 is TGCAGCGCCTGGGTGGCAGGCTACGAGGAGCAGTACTTC.

V usage is TRBV4-1 and J usage is TRBJ2-2; TRBD2 matches 8 bases. Germline lookup yields CDR1 MGHRA and CDR2 YSYEKL. The V gene end was trimmed by 1 base and the J gene end by 7 bases; junction bases not matched to a gene: 14. This CDR3 is built from 18 residues. DNA for the CDR3: TGCGCCAGCAGCCAAGTCGGTCGACTAGCGCCAAGCGGCGGGGAGCTGTTTTTT. Amino acids: CASSQVGRLAPSGGELFF.

This clonotype was picked up many times. The rearrangement links TRBV28 to TRBJ2-2; TRBD2 might be the D (5 bases). This CDR3 spans 15 amino acids. V was trimmed by 2 bases and J by 0 bases, leaving 7 bases between them. Germline CDR1 is MDHEN and CDR2 is SYDVKM. In nucleotides, the CDR3 is TGTGCCAGCAGTTTACCGGGATCGAACACCGGGGAGCTGTTTTTT. Its protein product is CASSLPGSNTGELFF.

Many counts were recorded for this clonotype. The chain carries TRBV30 and TRBJ2-5; the D is unclear. Germline V gene lookup returns CDR1 GTSNPN and CDR2 SVGIG (reference sequence). The CDR3 spans 13 residues. V dropped 4 bases and J dropped 2 bases, with 11 bases sitting between them. The chain's CDR3 is CAWIRSRQETQYF. The CDR3 nucleotides read TGTGCCTGGATTCGTAGCAGGCAAGAGACCCAGTACTTC.

This clonotype appeared many times. V usage is TRBV11-2 and J usage is TRBJ2-1, with TRBD2 matching 10 bases. CDR1 is SGHAT, CDR2 FQNNGV, per germline. The CDR3 runs to 16 residues. Losses at the gene ends were 0 bases for V and 3 bases for J; bases not matched to a gene: 2. This chain's CDR3 is CASSLDGTSVYNEQFF. The CDR3 nucleotides are TGTGCCAGCAGCTTAGACGGGACTAGCGTCTACAATGAGCAGTTCTTC.

This clonotype was counted only a few times. CDR3 DNA sequence: TGTGCCAGCAGTGAAAGGACGGGTGGCTATGGCTACACCTTC. The encoded protein is CASSERTGGYGYTF. V is TRBV6-1 and J is TRBJ1-2; D gene ambiguous. The germline V and J ends were trimmed by 2 bases and 4 bases, with 11 bases remaining between them. CDR1 MNHNS and CDR2 SASEGT come from the germline V gene. The CDR3 covers 14 residues.

V and J are TRBV7-9 and TRBJ1-1; D possibly corresponds to TRBD1 (5 bases). V was shortened by 0 bases and J by 0 bases, with 20 bases between the two germline ends. This CDR3 spans 19 amino acids. Germline V CDR1 and CDR2: SEHNR, FQNEAQ (reference sequence). The CDR3 DNA follows: TGTGCCAGCAGCTTAGCGCGACTAGTGGGGCACGGGGTGAACACTGAAGCTTTCTTT. Translated, it gives CASSLARLVGHGVNTEAFF.

The chain uses TRBV28 and TRBJ1-2, with TRBD1 matching over 9 bases. J lost 3 bases, V lost 4 bases, and 6 bases had no gene match. Germline-derived CDR1 and CDR2 are MDHEN and SYDVKM. CDR3 size: 15 residues. Written as DNA, the CDR3 is TGTGCCAGCAGTTCGGGACAGGGTATTTACTATGGCTACACCTTC. As protein: CASSSGQGIYYGYTF.

This clonotype was picked up many times. The V call is TRBV30, the J call TRBJ2-5; 7 bases match TRBD2. In germline, CDR1 is GTSNPN, CDR2 SVGIG (reference sequence). CDR3 length equals 12 residues. After removal of 5 bases from V and 4 bases from J, the junction contained 4 bases not matched to a gene. This CDR3 reads CAWERGGETQYF. The DNA of the CDR3 is TGTGCCTGGGAGCGGGGCGGAGAGACCCAGTACTTC.

Many counts were recorded for this clonotype. The V and J genes are TRBV6-2 or TRBV6-3 and TRBJ2-1; D is unresolved. The CDR3 loop spans 12 amino acids. The V end lost 6 bases, the J end lost 4 bases, and 7 bases lay between the germline ends. CDR1 and CDR2 from the germline V gene are MNHEY and SVGEGT. The CDR3 DNA reads as TGTGCCAGCAGAAGGCAGTACAATGAGCAGTTCTTC. This encodes CASRRQYNEQFF.

This clonotype was recorded at least ten times. The chain carries TRBV12-3 or TRBV12-4 and TRBJ1-1; D call uncertain. The CDR3 spans 12 residues. V lost 2 bases and J lost 6, with 7 bases in between. The CDR3 sequence is CASSLIGPEAFF. CDR3 nucleotides: TGTGCCAGCAGTTTAATCGGGCCTGAAGCTTTCTTT.

The genes are TRBV6-1 and TRBJ2-7, with TRBD2 matching 13 bases. Germline CDR1 and CDR2: MNHNS and SASEGT. The J segment lost 3 bases and the V segment lost 6 bases, leaving 8 bases of the junction unmatched. The CDR3 is 16 residues long. The DNA of the CDR3 is TGTGCCAGCAGACAACTAGCGGGAGGGCCAATCTACGAGCAGTACTTC. Its translation: CASRQLAGGPIYEQYF.

The CDR3 region is CASSFTPRYEQYF. The DNA of the CDR3 is TGTGCCAGCAGTTTCACACCCCGATACGAGCAGTACTTC. The V and J genes are TRBV28 and TRBJ2-7; unclear D gene. Deletions cut 3 bases from V and 4 bases from J, with 10 bases between. The germline V gene has CDR1 MDHEN and CDR2 SYDVKM. The CDR3 runs to 13 residues.

Here the CDR3 DNA reads TGTGCCAGCAGTTTAGGGGGGGGTGTTGAAAAACTGTTTTTT. Protein product: CASSLGGGVEKLFF. The rearrangement uses TRBV12-3 or TRBV12-4 and TRBJ1-4; possibly TRBD1 for D (5 bases). V gave up 1 base and J gave up 7 bases, with 10 bases separating them. CDR3 size: 14 residues.

The J gene is TRBJ2-2, the V gene TRBV5-5, with D possibly being TRBD1 (5 bases). V was pared by 1 base and J by 0 bases, with 10 bases between. Per the germline V gene, CDR1 is SGHKS and CDR2 is YYEKEE (reference sequence). This CDR3 is built from 16 residues. The CDR3 protein is CASSLYGAANTGELFF. The DNA for the CDR3 is TGTGCCAGCAGCTTGTATGGGGCTGCGAACACCGGGGAGCTGTTTTTT.

This clonotype was counted at least ten times. A junction end diverges from the germline sequence, so it may reflect a read error. The rearrangement links TRBV28 to TRBJ2-3, with 7 bases lining up with TRBD2. The CDR3 runs 16 residues. CDR1 is MDHEN and CDR2 is SYDVKM in the germline V gene. CDR3 nucleotides: TGTGCCAGCCGTTTGGCAGGAGCGGGGATCACAGATACGCAGTATTTT. Its protein product is CASRLAGAGITDTQYF.

The V gene is TRBV20-1, the J gene TRBJ2-3; 9 positions match TRBD2. Germline CDR1 and CDR2: DFQATT and SNEGSKA (reference sequence). The CDR3 length is 15 residues. The J segment lost 3 bases and the V segment lost 3 bases, leaving 7 bases of the junction unmatched. CDR3 sequence reads: CSARGWRGGTDTQYF. The CDR3 region has the DNA TGCAGTGCTAGGGGATGGCGGGGGGGGACAGATACGCAGTATTTT.

This clonotype was found a few times. At one end the junction does not follow the germline gene, possibly because of a read error. The gene calls are TRBV20-1 and TRBJ2-1; D perhaps matches TRBD2 (5 bases). This CDR3 is built from 14 residues. Germline CDR1 DFQATT, CDR2 SNEGSKA (reference sequence). This CDR3 reads CSARGVAHHNEQVF. Written as DNA, the CDR3 is TGCAGTGCTAGAGGGGTAGCGCACCACAATGAGCAGGTCTTC.

This clonotype occurred many times. J is TRBJ2-7 and V is TRBV11-2; no definite D call. The germline gives CDR1 SGHAT, CDR2 FQNNGV. V lost 7 bases and J lost 3, with 10 bases in between. CDR3 size: 12 residues. The CDR3 protein is CASTPSIYEQYF. CDR3 nucleotides: TGTGCCAGCACCCCCAGTATCTACGAGCAGTACTTC.